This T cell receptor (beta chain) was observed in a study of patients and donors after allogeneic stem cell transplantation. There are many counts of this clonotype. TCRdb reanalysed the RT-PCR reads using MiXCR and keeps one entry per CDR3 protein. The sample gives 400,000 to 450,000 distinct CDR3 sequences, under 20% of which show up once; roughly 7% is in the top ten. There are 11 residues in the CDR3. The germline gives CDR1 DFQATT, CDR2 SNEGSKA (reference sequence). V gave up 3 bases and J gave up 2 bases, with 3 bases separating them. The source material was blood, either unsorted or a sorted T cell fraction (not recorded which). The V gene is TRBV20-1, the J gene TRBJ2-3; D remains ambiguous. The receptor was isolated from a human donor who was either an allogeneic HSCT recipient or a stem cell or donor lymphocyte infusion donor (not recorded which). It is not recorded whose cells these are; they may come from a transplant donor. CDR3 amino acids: CSASPTDTQYF. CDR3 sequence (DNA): TGCAGTGCTAGCCCCACAGATACGCAGTATTTT.